A selection of T cell receptor beta chains follows, all from one sample in a study of OX40 agonist ivuxolimab in advanced cancers. Only in-frame clones appear in the TCRdb table, and some are missing; sequencing was by immunoSEQ multiplex PCR. The data contain fewer than 75,000 clones, 85% to 90% of them singletons. Source: CD4+ or CD8+ T cells sorted from blood, taken in a trial of the OX40 agonist ivuxolimab. Every receptor here comes from an adult with an advanced solid tumor such as melanoma, head and neck, liver or kidney cancer. The CDR3 runs from the conserved cysteine through the conserved F or W. A D gene is named only where the DNA matches it firmly. A row's size may be missing; if present it is once, few, many or a size class.

CDR3nt	CDR3aa	d_gene	v_gene	abundance	j_gene
TGCGCCAGCAGCTTGGTAGCGGGGGGTCCTAGCACAGATACGCAGTATTTT	CASSLVAGGPSTDTQYF	TRBD2	TRBV5-1	.	TRBJ2-3
TGTGCCAGCAGCTTGTTAGGGCGCGGCTACACCTTC	CASSLLGRGYTF	.	TRBV5-6	.	TRBJ1-2
TGCGCCAGCAGATCGAGACATCTCAGCGGGAGTCAAACCGGGGAGCTGTTTTTT	CASRSRHLSGSQTGELFF	TRBD2	TRBV5-1	.	TRBJ2-2
TGTGCCTGGAGTCCCCAGTTCTACGAGCAGTACTTC	CAWSPQFYEQYF	.	TRBV30	.	TRBJ2-7
TGTGCCAGCGGGGCTAGCACAGATACGCAGTATTTT	CASGASTDTQYF	.	TRBV5-5	once	TRBJ2-3
TGTGCCAGCAGTGAACGAGGCCTAGCCTCAGAGACCCAGTACTTC	CASSERGLASETQYF	.	TRBV2	.	TRBJ2-5
TGTGCCAGCGTCCCCTTAAGCTCCTACGAGCAGTACTTC	CASVPLSSYEQYF	.	TRBV7-8	.	TRBJ2-7
TGTGCCAGCAGACTCCTCCGGGACAGGGTGGAAGAGACCCAGTACTTC	CASRLLRDRVEETQYF	TRBD1	TRBV5-6	.	TRBJ2-5
TGTGCCAGCAGCCGGCGAAGGACAGCTAGCCAAGAGACCCAGTACTTC	CASSRRRTASQETQYF	.	TRBV11-1	.	TRBJ2-5
TGCGCCAGCAGCTTCGGGGGAGGGACCTCCTACGAGCAGTACTTC	CASSFGGGTSYEQYF	TRBD2	TRBV5-1	once	TRBJ2-7
TGTGCCAGCAGTTTAGAGGGGCAGACTCTAGCCAAAAACATTCAGTACTTC	CASSLEGQTLAKNIQYF	.	TRBV28	.	TRBJ2-4
TGTGCCAGCTCACCACCGGGAATGGGACAGGGATCTCAGCCCCAGCATTTT	CASSPPGMGQGSQPQHF	TRBD1	TRBV18	.	TRBJ1-5
TGTGCCAGCAGCCGGGACAGTGCGTCTGAAGCTTTCTTT	CASSRDSASEAFF	TRBD1	TRBV6-5	.	TRBJ1-1
TGTGCCAGCAGAGCCAGGGGACTGATATCTGAAGCTTTCTTT	CASRARGLISEAFF	.	TRBV28	.	TRBJ1-1
TGTGCCAGCGGCTTGGGGGCCGGGGCAGGGTGGGGCAATGAGCAGTTCTTC	CASGLGAGAGWGNEQFF	.	TRBV11-3	.	TRBJ2-1
TGTGCCAGCTCCCTCTCACATGGGGTAAATGAAAAACTGTTTTTT	CASSLSHGVNEKLFF	.	TRBV18	.	TRBJ1-4
TGTGCCAGTTCCGAGTACAGCACCATATATTTT	CASSEYSTIYF	.	TRBV19	medium-sized	TRBJ1-3
TGTGCCAGCAGCCCGCGGACTAGCGGGAACGAGCAGTACTTC	CASSPRTSGNEQYF	TRBD2	TRBV5-4	.	TRBJ2-7
TGTGCCAGCAGCTTAGAGGGGGTGAAGAGTTCACCCCTCCACTTT	CASSLEGVKSSPLHF	.	TRBV7-6	.	TRBJ1-6
TGTGCCTGGAGTGTAGACGTAGGTCAGCCCCAGCATTTT	CAWSVDVGQPQHF	.	TRBV30	many	TRBJ1-5
TGTGCCAGACCCGACAGGTTCAACTACGAGCAGTACTTC	CARPDRFNYEQYF	.	TRBV28	.	TRBJ2-7
TGTGCCAGCGGAGTGGGGACAGCTTACGAGCAGTACTTC	CASGVGTAYEQYF	TRBD1	TRBV28	once	TRBJ2-7
TGTGCCAGCACCCCACTGGACACGAACACCGGGGAGCTGTTTTTT	CASTPLDTNTGELFF	.	TRBV2	.	TRBJ2-2
TGTGCCACCAGCAGAGATTTAACCCCAACTAATGAAAAACTGTTTTTT	CATSRDLTPTNEKLFF	.	TRBV15	once	TRBJ1-4
TGTGCCAGCGGGGGCGGGGGGACCTCCCTCTCCTACAATGAGCAGTTCTTC	CASGGGGTSLSYNEQFF	TRBD2	TRBV2	.	TRBJ2-1
TGTGCCAGCAGCTGGGTCAGGGATAGCGAGCAGTACTTC	CASSWVRDSEQYF	.	TRBV5-8	.	TRBJ2-7
TGTGCCAGCAGCCAAGAGGCTCAGCCTGAAGCTTTCTTT	CASSQEAQPEAFF	.	TRBV4-2	.	TRBJ1-1
TGTGCCTGTGCATCCAGGGTGGGGGATCGGGGCTACACCTTC	CACASRVGDRGYTF	.	TRBV30	once	TRBJ1-2